The 14 T cell receptor beta chains listed next were all sequenced from one sample in a study of response to subunit inactivated influenza vaccine. TCRdb reprocessed the RT-PCR reads via MiXCR and lists one record per CDR3 protein. The sample lists over 450,000 distinct CDR3 sequences; 10% to 15% were seen once. The sample here was PBMCs from blood, taken more than 35 days after vaccination. The origin of the receptors is a man between 45 and 60 years old who received an inactivated influenza vaccine.

This clonotype was observed a handful of times. The rearrangement links TRBV3-1 to TRBJ2-7; 7 nucleotides line up with TRBD1. The CDR3 totals 14 residues. The V gene's germline CDR1 is LGHDT and CDR2 YNNKEL (reference sequence). The ends lost 7 bases at V and 1 base at J; junction bases unmatched: 7. The CDR3 protein is CASNRGGQSYEQYF. The CDR3 DNA is TGTGCCAGCAACCGAGGGGGACAGTCCTACGAGCAGTACTTC.

In its sample, this clonotype was seen many times. This sequence joins TRBV5-6 and TRBJ2-7; D is tentatively TRBD1 or TRBD2 (5 bases each). Germline V gives CDR1 SGHDT, CDR2 YYEEEE. The CDR3 has 13 amino acids. V lost 4 bases to trimming and J lost 2 bases, with 10 bases between them. This chain's CDR3 is CASSRDLTYEQYF. DNA for the CDR3: TGTGCCAGCAGCCGGGACCTCACCTACGAGCAGTACTTC.

The V gene is TRBV5-5, the J gene TRBJ2-2; 12 bases fit TRBD1. Germline CDR1 reads SGHKS; CDR2 reads YYEKEE (reference sequence). The CDR3 loop spans 17 amino acids. V lost 1 base and J lost 5; bases outside the gene matches: 6. This CDR3 is CASSLLPGQGATGELFF. The DNA for the CDR3 is TGTGCCAGCAGCTTGCTCCCGGGACAGGGGGCAACCGGGGAGCTGTTTTTT.

The table lists this clonotype with a few counts. The chain combines TRBV29-1 with TRBJ2-5; TRBD2 agrees at 12 bases. V trimming: 8 bases; J trimming: 5 bases; junction bases outside the gene matches: 18. The CDR3 length is 17 residues. The germline V gene has CDR1 SQVTM and CDR2 ANQGSEA. CDR3 residues: CSSRQGSTSGRAETQYF. As DNA, the CDR3 is TGCAGCAGCCGGCAGGGATCGACTAGCGGGAGAGCTGAGACCCAGTACTTC.

The rearrangement links TRBV4-1 to TRBJ2-7; 10 bases align to TRBD2. This CDR3 region has 16 residues. Trimming at V came to 0 bases and at J to 4 bases, leaving 6 bases not matched to a gene. Germline CDR1 reads MGHRA; CDR2 reads YSYEKL. The CDR3 region has the DNA TGCGCCAGCAGCCAAGACATTAGCGGGGGGCAATACGAGCAGTACTTC. It codes for CASSQDISGGQYEQYF.

The CDR3 loop reads CASSYPRLSMNTEAFF. The CDR3 DNA follows: TGTGCCAGCAGTTACCCACGACTGAGCATGAACACTGAAGCTTTCTTT. The rearrangement links TRBV6-2 or TRBV6-3 to TRBJ1-1; D not resolved. The CDR3 is 16 residues long. The germline CDR1 and CDR2 sequences are MNHEY and SVGEGT. Trimming took off 2 bases at V and 0 bases at J, with 13 bases between the two ends.

The CDR3 DNA follows: TGTGCCAGCAGCTTTCAAGATAGTGAGCAGTTCTTC. Translating gives CASSFQDSEQFF. The chain joins TRBV13 to TRBJ2-1; D is ambiguous. The CDR3 covers 12 residues. Germline assignment: CDR1 PRHDT and CDR2 FYEKMQ (reference sequence). V shed 3 bases and J shed 9 bases, with 9 bases lying between them.

The chain uses TRBV6-1 and TRBJ2-5, with D tentatively TRBD2 (7 bases). This CDR3 is built from 15 residues. Germline V lookup: CDR1 MNHNS, CDR2 SASEGT. V shed 3 bases and J shed 4 bases, with 15 bases lying between them. The CDR3 sequence is CASSDHGGRGETQYF. In nucleotides, the CDR3 is TGTGCCAGCAGTGATCACGGGGGGCGAGGAGAGACCCAGTACTTC.

Ten or more counts support this clonotype. The CDR3 region has the DNA TGTGCCAGCAGCCACAGTAGCGGGGGGGCCTACGAGCAGTACTTC. Translation: CASSHSSGGAYEQYF. The V and J genes are TRBV11-2 and TRBJ2-7; TRBD2 agrees at 11 bases. The CDR3 is 15 residues long. Looked up from germline, CDR1 is SGHAT and CDR2 is FQNNGV. V lost 5 bases to trimming and J lost 2 bases; unmatched junction nucleotides: 5. The full variable domain, with the rest looked up from reference TRBV11-2 and TRBJ2-7, is EAGVAQSPRYKIIEKRQSVAFWCNPISGHATLYWYQQILGQGPKLLIQFQNNGVVDDSQLPKDRFSAERLKGVDSTLKIQPAKLEDSAVYLCASSHSSGGAYEQYFGPGTRLTVT.

The rearrangement links TRBV6-2 or TRBV6-3 to TRBJ2-3, with a weak D call TRBD1 (5 bases). V lost 3 bases, J lost 2 bases, and 15 bases lay in between. The CDR3 contains 16 residues. Germline CDR1 is MNHEY and CDR2 is SVGEGT. CDR3 nucleotides: TGTGCCAGCAGTTATTACAGGATTCCGGTCACAGATACGCAGTATTTT. This sequence encodes CASSYYRIPVTDTQYF.

A few counts support this clonotype. The chain employs TRBV6-2 or TRBV6-3 and TRBJ2-1; TRBD2 matches 10 bases. Trimming cost V 7 bases and J 7 bases; bases outside gene matches: 16. The germline V gene encodes CDR1 MNHEY and CDR2 SVGEGT. The CDR3 extends over 17 amino acids. CDR3 protein: CASKSALAGAPSNEQFF. In DNA, the CDR3 is TGTGCCAGCAAATCAGCGCTAGCGGGGGCCCCATCGAATGAGCAGTTCTTC.

CDR3 coding DNA: TGTGCCAGCAGGGGACCCGGGTGGAAGGGACTGTTTTTT. Encoded protein: CASRGPGWKGLFF. The rearrangement links TRBV6-1 to TRBJ1-4; TRBD1 might be the D (5 bases). CDR3 length: 13 amino acids. Germline V lookup: CDR1 MNHNS, CDR2 SASEGT. The germline V and J ends were trimmed by 6 bases and 13 bases, with 18 bases remaining between them.

This clonotype came up a few times. The chain employs TRBV20-1 and TRBJ2-3; D ambiguous. The germline gives CDR1 DFQATT, CDR2 SNEGSKA (reference sequence). The CDR3 has 12 residues. The V gene lost 4 bases and the J gene lost 0 bases, with 5 bases spanning the gap. The chain's CDR3 is CSAMGSTDTQYF. Written as DNA, the CDR3 is TGCAGTGCTATGGGGAGCACAGATACGCAGTATTTT.

This clonotype was observed many times. This sequence joins TRBV28 and TRBJ2-7; tentatively, D is TRBD2 (7 bases). Per the germline V gene, CDR1 is MDHEN and CDR2 is SYDVKM. The germline V and J ends were trimmed by 3 bases and 3 bases, with 12 bases remaining between them. CDR3 length equals 14 residues. The CDR3 DNA is TGTGCCAGCAGTTTGGGGGGGCTCGACTACGAGCAGTACTTC. Its translation is CASSLGGLDYEQYF.